This is a list of T cell receptor beta chains from one sample in a study of T cell responses to AZD1222 COVID-19 vaccine. Method: immunoSEQ multiplex PCR; TCRdb's copy keeps in-frame clones and lacks some. The table has some 120,000 clones, roughly 84% seen once. This specimen was peripheral blood, taken on day 0 of AZD1222 vaccination. These receptors were collected from an adult in good health. Each CDR3 is given with its conserved first and last residue. The order of the fields is CDR3 length, clone size, V gene, J gene, D gene, CDR3 DNA, CDR3 protein. A D gene is named only where the DNA matches it firmly. Clone size is not always given. Where it is, it says once, few, many or a class for expanded clones.

length: 17
size: NA
V: TRBV9
J: TRBJ2-1
D: TRBD2
DNA: TGTGCCAGCAGCATCGGGGGGGCCCCTTCTTCCTACAATGAGCAGTTCTTC
CDR3: CASSIGGAPSSYNEQFF

length: 15
size: few
V: TRBV18
J: TRBJ2-2
D: NA
DNA: TGTGCCAGCTCACCGGGACAACTGAACACCGGGGAGCTGTTTTTT
CDR3: CASSPGQLNTGELFF

length: 14
size: once
V: TRBV9
J: TRBJ2-2
D: NA
DNA: TGTGCCAGCAGCGTAGGGGGCCTGACCGGGGAGCTGTTTTTT
CDR3: CASSVGGLTGELFF

length: 14
size: once
V: TRBV5-1
J: TRBJ2-7
D: NA
DNA: TGCGCCAGCAGCTTTGAACAGGGCACCTACGAGCAGTACTTC
CDR3: CASSFEQGTYEQYF

length: 17
size: NA
V: TRBV9
J: TRBJ2-7
D: TRBD2
DNA: TGTGCCAGCAGCCCCCGGACTAGCGGGAGGGCCAGGTACGAGCAGTACTTC
CDR3: CASSPRTSGRARYEQYF

length: 12
size: NA
V: TRBV19
J: TRBJ1-1
D: NA
DNA: TGTGCCAGTAGTACGTACGGCACTGAAGCTTTCTTT
CDR3: CASSTYGTEAFF

length: 14
size: NA
V: TRBV14
J: TRBJ2-5
D: NA
DNA: TGTGCCAGCAGCCCCTGGGGGAGAGTGGAGACCCAGTACTTC
CDR3: CASSPWGRVETQYF

length: 13
size: NA
V: TRBV11-3
J: TRBJ1-2
D: NA
DNA: TGTGCCAGCAGCTTACGCCAGGGGCACGGCTACACCTTC
CDR3: CASSLRQGHGYTF

length: 14
size: once
V: TRBV11-3
J: TRBJ1-1
D: NA
DNA: TGTGCCAGCACCCTTGGAGGGGGGGGTACTGAAGCTTTCTTT
CDR3: CASTLGGGGTEAFF

length: 13
size: NA
V: TRBV12-3/TRBV12-4
J: TRBJ2-7
D: NA
DNA: TGTGCCAGCAGTTTTTCTTTTACCTACGAGCAGTACTTC
CDR3: CASSFSFTYEQYF

length: 14
size: NA
V: TRBV11-3
J: TRBJ1-2
D: TRBD1
DNA: TGTGCCAGCAGCTTCGGGACAGGGGACTATGGCTACACCTTC
CDR3: CASSFGTGDYGYTF

length: 14
size: NA
V: TRBV5-1
J: TRBJ1-5
D: NA
DNA: TGCGCCAGCAGCTTGGCTGGGGCGGATCAGCCCCAGCATTTT
CDR3: CASSLAGADQPQHF

length: 14
size: NA
V: TRBV7-9
J: TRBJ2-5
D: NA
DNA: TGTGCCAGCAGCTTATTTGGGCGGGAAGAGACCCAGTACTTC
CDR3: CASSLFGREETQYF

length: 18
size: NA
V: TRBV4-2
J: TRBJ2-3
D: TRBD2
DNA: TGTGCCAGCAGCCAAGAATTCAAGACTAGCGGGAGCACAGATACGCAGTATTTT
CDR3: CASSQEFKTSGSTDTQYF

length: 16
size: once
V: TRBV4-2
J: TRBJ1-5
D: NA
DNA: TGTGCCAGCAGCCAACGGCGGGCCAGTGGGAATCAGCCCCAGCATTTT
CDR3: CASSQRRASGNQPQHF

length: 16
size: NA
V: TRBV5-1
J: TRBJ1-2
D: NA
DNA: TGCGCCAGCAGCTTGGGAGTCTCCTGGACAGACAATGGCTACACCTTC
CDR3: CASSLGVSWTDNGYTF

length: 13
size: NA
V: TRBV19
J: TRBJ2-1
D: NA
DNA: TGTGCCAGTAGTATTCGATCCTCCAGTGAGCAGTTCTTC
CDR3: CASSIRSSSEQFF

length: 14
size: NA
V: TRBV3-1/TRBV3-2
J: TRBJ1-4
D: TRBD1
DNA: TGTGCCAGCAGCCACACAGGGGCTAATGAAAAACTGTTTTTT
CDR3: CASSHTGANEKLFF

length: 12
size: NA
V: TRBV3-1/TRBV3-2
J: TRBJ1-1
D: NA
DNA: TGTGCCAGCAGCCAATTCAGAGAACAGGTGTTCTTT
CDR3: CASSQFREQVFF

length: 15
size: NA
V: TRBV9
J: TRBJ1-5
D: NA
DNA: TGTGCCAGCAGCGTTTCGGACAGCACCAATCAGCCCCAGCATTTT
CDR3: CASSVSDSTNQPQHF

length: 14
size: NA
V: TRBV7-8
J: TRBJ1-1
D: NA
DNA: TGTGCCAGCAGCTTAGAGGTGAGGAACACTGAAGCTTTCTTT
CDR3: CASSLEVRNTEAFF

length: 14
size: NA
V: TRBV30
J: TRBJ2-3
D: NA
DNA: TGTGCCTGGAGTGTACTTAGTCGCACAGATACGCAGTATTTT
CDR3: CAWSVLSRTDTQYF

length: 16
size: few
V: TRBV4-1
J: TRBJ1-3
D: NA
DNA: TGCGCCAGCAGCCTAATTGCGGACACTTCTGGAAACACCATATATTTT
CDR3: CASSLIADTSGNTIYF

length: 14
size: NA
V: TRBV19
J: TRBJ2-2
D: TRBD1
DNA: TGTGCCAGCAGACAGGGGGCGCGGACCGGGGAGCTGTTTTTT
CDR3: CASRQGARTGELFF

length: 14
size: few
V: TRBV18
J: TRBJ1-6
D: NA
DNA: TGTGCCAGCTCACCTGGACAGATCGAATCACCCCTCCACTTT
CDR3: CASSPGQIESPLHF

length: 16
size: NA
V: TRBV19
J: TRBJ2-2
D: TRBD1
DNA: TGTGCCAGTAGTATAGGGACAGGGGCTAACACCGGGGAGCTGTTTTTT
CDR3: CASSIGTGANTGELFF

length: 15
size: NA
V: TRBV27
J: TRBJ2-7
D: NA
DNA: TGTGCCAGCAGTTTTGGTTGGTCACCGACCTACGAGCAGTACTTC
CDR3: CASSFGWSPTYEQYF

length: 16
size: NA
V: TRBV5-1
J: TRBJ2-7
D: NA
DNA: TGCGCCAGCAGCTTGGGACGGGGGACAGTCCAGGGGGAGCAGTACTTC
CDR3: CASSLGRGTVQGEQYF

length: 14
size: NA
V: TRBV2
J: TRBJ1-4
D: NA
DNA: TGTGCCAGTTGCGACAGTGAAACTAATGAAAAACTGTTTTTT
CDR3: CASCDSETNEKLFF

length: 12
size: NA
V: TRBV12-3/TRBV12-4
J: TRBJ1-1
D: NA
DNA: TGTGCCAGCAGTTTAACATCACTAGGGGCTTTCTTT
CDR3: CASSLTSLGAFF

length: 14
size: NA
V: TRBV5-1
J: TRBJ2-1
D: NA
DNA: TGCGCCAGCAGCCCGGATGGCCTCCCCAATGAGCAGTTCTTC
CDR3: CASSPDGLPNEQFF

length: 14
size: NA
V: TRBV28
J: TRBJ2-5
D: NA
DNA: TGTGCCAGCAGTTCCCATCCGCGGGACGAGACCCAGTACTTC
CDR3: CASSSHPRDETQYF

length: 14
size: NA
V: TRBV27
J: TRBJ2-7
D: NA
DNA: TGTGCCAGCAGCCCGCCGGGACTTACCTACGAGCAGTACTTC
CDR3: CASSPPGLTYEQYF

length: 13
size: NA
V: TRBV2
J: TRBJ2-2
D: NA
DNA: TGTGCCAGCAGTGAAGTTCGCGCCGGGGAGCTGTTTTTT
CDR3: CASSEVRAGELFF

length: 12
size: NA
V: TRBV5-5
J: TRBJ2-7
D: NA
DNA: TGTGCCAGCAGCTCCCCCAACTACGAGCAGTACTTC
CDR3: CASSSPNYEQYF

length: 14
size: NA
V: TRBV5-1
J: TRBJ2-1
D: TRBD2
DNA: TGCGCCAGCAGCTCCGGCGGGGGTTACAATGAGCAGTTCTTC
CDR3: CASSSGGGYNEQFF

length: 14
size: NA
V: TRBV13
J: TRBJ1-2
D: NA
DNA: TGTGCCAGCAGTACCCGGGGGAACAACTATGGCTACACCTTC
CDR3: CASSTRGNNYGYTF

length: 13
size: NA
V: TRBV5-1
J: TRBJ1-1
D: NA
DNA: TGCGCCAGTGCTGGGTCGATGAACACTGAAGCTTTCTTT
CDR3: CASAGSMNTEAFF

length: 13
size: NA
V: TRBV19
J: TRBJ2-7
D: NA
DNA: TGTGCCAGTAGTATAGGATCATCCTACGAGCAGTACTTC
CDR3: CASSIGSSYEQYF

length: 14
size: NA
V: TRBV6-2/TRBV6-3
J: TRBJ1-2
D: NA
DNA: TGTGCCAGCAGTTACCACGGGGCAACCGACGGCTACACCTTC
CDR3: CASSYHGATDGYTF

length: 14
size: few
V: TRBV10-1
J: TRBJ1-4
D: NA
DNA: TGCGCCAGCAGTCCGGGACATCCTAATGAAAAACTGTTTTTT
CDR3: CASSPGHPNEKLFF

length: 17
size: NA
V: TRBV7-2
J: TRBJ2-2
D: TRBD2
DNA: TGTGCCAGCAGCCAGCGGACTAGCGGAGCTAACACCGGGGAGCTGTTTTTT
CDR3: CASSQRTSGANTGELFF

length: 12
size: NA
V: TRBV2
J: TRBJ1-2
D: NA
DNA: TGTGCCAGCACCTACGGACAGAATGGCTACACCTTC
CDR3: CASTYGQNGYTF

length: 16
size: NA
V: TRBV5-1
J: TRBJ1-1
D: NA
DNA: TGCGCCAGCAGCTTGGGGCTGGACAGACTAAACACTGAAGCTTTCTTT
CDR3: CASSLGLDRLNTEAFF

length: 15
size: once
V: TRBV5-6
J: TRBJ1-1
D: NA
DNA: TGTGCCAGCAGCCAGGGCCCTGGCGGGGGAACTGAAGCTTTCTTT
CDR3: CASSQGPGGGTEAFF

length: 14
size: NA
V: TRBV27
J: TRBJ2-7
D: TRBD2
DNA: TGTGCCAGCAGACAGGGACTAGCTATCTACGAGCAGTACTTC
CDR3: CASRQGLAIYEQYF

length: 13
size: NA
V: TRBV6-4
J: TRBJ1-1
D: NA
DNA: TGTGCCAGCAGTCTGGGGGAGAGGACTGAAGCTTTCTTT
CDR3: CASSLGERTEAFF

length: 14
size: NA
V: TRBV13
J: TRBJ2-7
D: TRBD2
DNA: TGTGCCAGCAGCGCCAGCGGGGGGCACTACGAGCAGTACTTC
CDR3: CASSASGGHYEQYF

length: 13
size: NA
V: TRBV13
J: TRBJ1-2
D: NA
DNA: TGTGCCCGATCTTGTGAGGGCGGATATGGCTACACCTTC
CDR3: CARSCEGGYGYTF

length: 13
size: NA
V: TRBV7-7
J: TRBJ2-1
D: NA
DNA: TGTGCTAGCAGCTCTACAGGGTCGGGTGAGCAGTTCTTC
CDR3: CASSSTGSGEQFF

length: 14
size: NA
V: TRBV5-1
J: TRBJ2-1
D: TRBD2
DNA: TGCGCCAGCAGCTTACCTAGCGGGAGCAATGAGCAGTTCTTC
CDR3: CASSLPSGSNEQFF

length: 13
size: NA
V: TRBV7-9
J: TRBJ2-5
D: NA
DNA: TGTGCCAGCAGCTCGACTATTCTAGAGACCCAGTACTTC
CDR3: CASSSTILETQYF

length: 15
size: NA
V: TRBV5-1
J: TRBJ2-7
D: TRBD2
DNA: TGCGCCAGCAGCGCCAGCTATGGGAGGGCCTACGAGCAGTACTTC
CDR3: CASSASYGRAYEQYF

length: 15
size: NA
V: TRBV6-5
J: TRBJ1-2
D: NA
DNA: TGTGCCAGCAGTTACTCCCCGCAGCTCTTCTATGGCTACACCTTC
CDR3: CASSYSPQLFYGYTF